The present T cell receptor (beta chain) was sequenced within a study of response to subunit inactivated influenza vaccine. The study's findings and limits: Each seasonal influenza vaccination, the authors suggested, recruits few new T cells.

CDR1 ENHRY and CDR2 SYGVKD come from the germline V gene. The CDR3 runs to 15 residues. The V and J ends lost 4 bases and 7 bases respectively, with 18 bases between them. This clonotype came up many times. Its specificity is unknown. From the RT-PCR reads, TCRdb called clonotypes with MiXCR, one entry per CDR3 protein. The sample contains about 620,000 distinct CDR3 sequences, around 11% of which appear only once. This chain connects TRBV10-3 to TRBJ2-3; TRBD2 is a possible D gene (6 bases). The sample here was PBMCs from blood, taken on the day of vaccination. The TCR was taken from a man aged 50-60 years who received an inactivated influenza vaccine. In DNA form, the CDR3 reads TGTGCCATCAGTGGACTAGAGCAAGGCGGGTATACGCAGTATTTT. Its translation is CAISGLEQGGYTQYF.